A single sample is the source of the 14 T cell receptor beta chains below, sequenced in a study of blood T cells in healthy people across ages. For the second PCR, which ran for about 7 to 11 cycles, a sample-barcoded 5' primer and a J-beta primer mix were used. TCRdb redid the calling of the 5' RACE reads with MiXCR, one entry per CDR3 protein. This sample has fewer than 900,000 distinct CDR3 sequences, with 35% to 45% found just once. The sample taken for sequencing was blood. These receptors were collected from a woman in her sixties or seventies in good health.

This clonotype was observed a few times. This chain uses TRBV4-3 with TRBJ2-3, with D possibly TRBD2 on 8 matching bases. Germline-derived CDR1 and CDR2 are LGHNA and YSLEER. V shed 1 base and J shed 6 bases, with 17 bases lying between them. This CDR3 comprises 16 residues. The CDR3 bases are TGCGCCAGCAGCCAAGCGCGGACAGGCGGGGGGGATACGCAGTATTTT. Its protein is CASSQARTGGGDTQYF.

The rearrangement uses TRBV20-1 and TRBJ2-3, with 7 bases lining up with TRBD2. The CDR3 is 16 residues long. V lost 6 bases to trimming and J lost 2 bases; unmatched junction nucleotides: 14. Germline CDR1 DFQATT, CDR2 SNEGSKA (reference sequence). The CDR3 spells CSAPPGSGVITDTQYF. The CDR3 DNA is TGCAGTGCCCCCCCCGGGAGCGGGGTTATCACAGATACGCAGTATTTT.

This clonotype was picked up many times. V usage is TRBV12-3 or TRBV12-4 and J usage is TRBJ2-7, with no clear D. CDR3 length equals 12 residues. V shed 5 bases and J shed 2 bases, with 7 bases lying between them. The CDR3 DNA is TGTGCCAGCAGTGCCAGTGCCTACGAGCAGTACTTC. Protein: CASSASAYEQYF.

This clonotype has more than one count but fewer than ten. V gene TRBV5-1 combines with J gene TRBJ2-1; D is possibly TRBD2 (6 bases). The CDR3 is 16 residues long. CDR1 is SGHRS, CDR2 YFSETQ, per germline. Deletions cut 4 bases from V and 4 bases from J, with 18 bases between. This chain's CDR3 is CASSRREAVGYNEQFF. The CDR3, as DNA: TGCGCCAGCAGCAGGAGGGAGGCGGTGGGGTACAATGAGCAGTTCTTC.

The rearrangement joins TRBV7-3 to TRBJ1-1; 8 nucleotides match TRBD1. CDR1 is SGHTA, CDR2 FQGTGA, per germline. The CDR3 length is 12 residues. J was trimmed by 8 bases and V by 5 bases; bases with no gene match: 4. The CDR3 coding sequence is TGTGCCAGCAGCCCACGACAGGGGGAAGCTTTCTTT. Protein sequence: CASSPRQGEAFF.

The V gene is TRBV24-1, the J gene TRBJ2-7, with a tentative D call TRBD2 (6 bases). Germline V gene sequence: CDR1 KGHDR, CDR2 SFDVKD. Trimming took off 4 bases at V and 2 bases at J, with 11 bases between the two ends. This CDR3 comprises 14 residues. CDR3 coding DNA: TGTGCCACCAGTGAGGCGGGAACTACCTACGAGCAGTACTTC. Translating gives CATSEAGTTYEQYF.

This sequence joins TRBV19 and TRBJ2-1; D is unclear. This CDR3 spans 15 amino acids. Germline V lookup: CDR1 LNHDA, CDR2 SQIVND (reference sequence). The V end lost 9 bases, the J end lost 2 bases, and 17 bases lay between the germline ends. CDR3: CASLDLADTYNEQFF. CDR3 nucleotides: TGTGCCAGCCTCGATTTGGCGGATACCTACAATGAGCAGTTCTTC. Full variable domain (rest looked up from reference TRBV19 and TRBJ2-1): DGGITQSPKYLFRKEGQNVTLSCEQNLNHDAMYWYRQDPGQGLRLIYYSQIVNDFQKGDIAEGYSVSREKKESFPLTVTSAQKNPTAFYLCASLDLADTYNEQFFGPGTRLTVL.

The table lists this clonotype with a few counts. The chain couples TRBV25-1 to TRBJ2-1; tentative D call: TRBD2 (5 bases). CDR1 is MGHDK, CDR2 SYGVNS, per germline. CDR3 length: 13 residues. The V end was cut by 10 bases, the J end by 7 bases, with 17 bases between. The CDR3 DNA sequence: TGTGCCACCATTGGGCTGGGCGGGAATGAGCAGTTCTTC. This gives the protein CATIGLGGNEQFF.

This chain joins TRBV20-1 and TRBJ2-1; D tentatively fits TRBD1 or TRBD2 (6 bases each). With 6 bases removed from V and 7 bases from J, the gap between germline ends came to 19 bases. The V gene's germline CDR1 is DFQATT and CDR2 SNEGSKA (reference sequence). There are 14 residues in the CDR3. This CDR3 is CSAFPGGPKNEQFF. CDR3 nucleotides: TGCAGTGCATTTCCCGGGGGCCCGAAAAATGAGCAGTTCTTC.

This clonotype occurred a few times. This chain connects TRBV15 to TRBJ2-1, with TRBD2 matching over 7 bases. V lost 1 base, J lost 6 bases, and 12 bases stayed unmatched. The length of the CDR3 is 17 residues. Germline CDR1 and CDR2: LNHNV and YYDKDF (reference sequence). The CDR3 region has the DNA TGTGCCACCAGCAGAGGGGACGGGGGGTTTCTTCCCAATGAGCAGTTCTTC. Its protein is CATSRGDGGFLPNEQFF.

CDR3 nucleotides: TGTGCCAGCAGTCAATACCGCCCCGCAGGGGGCGGACGTCAGTACTTC. This encodes CASSQYRPAGGGRQYF. The rearrangement joins TRBV27 to TRBJ2-7; TRBD1 agrees at 8 bases. The germline CDR1 and CDR2 sequences are MNHEY and SMNVEV (reference sequence). The ends lost 5 bases at V and 10 bases at J; junction bases unmatched: 19. The CDR3 is 16 residues long.

The rearrangement links TRBV4-1 to TRBJ2-1, with D maybe TRBD2 (5 bases). Looked up from germline, CDR1 is MGHRA and CDR2 is YSYEKL. Trimming stripped 1 base from V and 3 bases from J, with 13 bases between. CDR3 size: 16 residues. CDR3 nucleotides: TGCGCCAGCAGCCAAGTCCGACGAGCGGTCTACAATGAGCAGTTCTTC. Its translation: CASSQVRRAVYNEQFF.

The genes are TRBV28 and TRBJ2-3, with D perhaps TRBD2 (6 bases). V was trimmed by 6 bases and J by 5 bases, leaving 24 bases between them. The CDR3 spans 17 residues. CDR1 and CDR2 from the germline V gene are MDHEN and SYDVKM. CDR3 sequence: CASRHWGGTSLGDTQYF. DNA for the CDR3: TGTGCCAGCAGACACTGGGGCGGGACCTCCCTGGGAGATACGCAGTATTTT.

The CDR3 nucleotides read TGTGCCAGCAGCTTAGATTGGCCGGGACAGACAAATTCACCCCTCCACTTT. Its protein is CASSLDWPGQTNSPLHF. This chain joins TRBV7-8 and TRBJ1-6; 7 bases are a match to TRBD1. V was pared by 1 base and J by 7 bases, with 10 bases of the junction left unmatched. Germline CDR1 reads SGHVS; CDR2 reads FQNEAQ. CDR3 length: 17 amino acids.